This T cell receptor (beta chain) emerged from a study of shared clonotypes between healthy human individuals. Study-level findings and limits: Naive subsets generally had larger estimated richness than memory subsets.

This CDR3 is 14 amino acids long. Germline values: CDR1 SGHTS, CDR2 YDEGEE. Trimming at V came to 2 bases and at J to 5 bases, leaving 4 bases not matched to a gene. The sorted-subset replicate PCRs were given roughly 200 ng DNA, which is approximately 30,000 T cell genomes. Here immunoSEQ multiplex PCR was the method, and the copy in TCRdb shows in-frame clones only, minus some. This table has hundreds of thousands of clones, around 72% appearing once. In the case of this clone: The target antigen is unknown.

Negatively enriched CD4+ T cells were divided by CD45RA into naive and memory. The source is a woman aged 25-40 years in good health. Sequencing was done on a sample of memory CD4+ T cells sorted from blood. The sample's subset: CD45RA-negative fraction. The chain couples TRBV5-8 to TRBJ1-5; TRBD1 aligns across 7 bases. CDR3 sequence: CASSFGRGYQPQHF. CDR3 coding DNA: TGTGCCAGCAGCTTCGGCAGGGGGTATCAGCCCCAGCATTTT.